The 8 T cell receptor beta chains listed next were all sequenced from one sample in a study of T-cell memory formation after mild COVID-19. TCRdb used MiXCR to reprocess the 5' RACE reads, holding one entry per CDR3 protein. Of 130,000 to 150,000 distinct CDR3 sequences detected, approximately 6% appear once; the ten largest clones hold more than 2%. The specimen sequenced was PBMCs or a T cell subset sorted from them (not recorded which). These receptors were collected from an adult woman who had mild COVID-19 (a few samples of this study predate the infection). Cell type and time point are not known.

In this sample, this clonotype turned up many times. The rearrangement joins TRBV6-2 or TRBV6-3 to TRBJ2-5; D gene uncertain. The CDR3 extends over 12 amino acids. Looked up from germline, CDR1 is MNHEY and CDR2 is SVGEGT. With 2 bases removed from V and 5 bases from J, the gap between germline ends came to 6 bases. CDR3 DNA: TGTGCCAGCAGTTACGTCGGTGAGACCCAGTACTTC. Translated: CASSYVGETQYF.

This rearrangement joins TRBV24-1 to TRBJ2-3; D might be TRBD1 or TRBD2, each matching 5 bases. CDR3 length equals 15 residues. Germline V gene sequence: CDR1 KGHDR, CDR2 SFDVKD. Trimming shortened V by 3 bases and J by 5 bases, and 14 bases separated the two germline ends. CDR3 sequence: CATSDPGTPQDTQYF. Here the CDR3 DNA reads TGTGCCACCAGTGATCCCGGGACCCCCCAAGATACGCAGTATTTT.

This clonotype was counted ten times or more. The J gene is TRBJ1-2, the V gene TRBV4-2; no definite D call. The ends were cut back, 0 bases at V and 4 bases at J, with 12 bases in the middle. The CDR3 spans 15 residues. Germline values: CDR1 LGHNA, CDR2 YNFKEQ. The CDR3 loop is CASSQDRRVLYGYTF. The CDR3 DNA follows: TGTGCCAGCAGCCAAGATAGGAGGGTTCTCTATGGCTACACCTTC.

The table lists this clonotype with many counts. CDR3 amino acids: CATSDTGQYNEQFF. CDR3 nucleotides: TGTGCCACCAGTGACACGGGACAGTACAATGAGCAGTTCTTC. The chain employs TRBV24-1 and TRBJ2-1; TRBD1 aligns across 7 bases. This CDR3 comprises 14 residues. J gave up 4 bases and V 4 bases, and 3 bases lay outside the gene matches. Germline assignment: CDR1 KGHDR and CDR2 SFDVKD.

CDR3 sequence: CASSLRQEGNSPLHF. CDR3 in DNA: TGTGCCAGCAGCCTCAGACAGGAGGGAAATTCACCCCTCCACTTT. The rearrangement joins TRBV7-8 to TRBJ1-6; D is perhaps TRBD1 (6 bases). The CDR3 runs to 15 residues. Looked up from germline, CDR1 is SGHVS and CDR2 is FQNEAQ. V was clipped by 5 bases and J by 7 bases, with 15 bases between them.

The CDR3 here is CASSIRRGRNGYTF. The CDR3 bases are TGTGCCAGTAGTATACGGAGGGGAAGGAATGGCTACACCTTC. This rearrangement joins TRBV19 to TRBJ1-2, with D possibly matching TRBD1 (5 bases). Deletions cut 2 bases from V and 6 bases from J, with 13 bases between. The CDR3 is made up of 14 amino acids. Per the germline V gene, CDR1 is LNHDA and CDR2 is SQIVND (reference sequence). Looking up the rest from reference TRBV19 and TRBJ1-2 gives the full variable domain: DGGITQSPKYLFRKEGQNVTLSCEQNLNHDAMYWYRQDPGQGLRLIYYSQIVNDFQKGDIAEGYSVSREKKESFPLTVTSAQKNPTAFYLCASSIRRGRNGYTFGSGTRLTVV.

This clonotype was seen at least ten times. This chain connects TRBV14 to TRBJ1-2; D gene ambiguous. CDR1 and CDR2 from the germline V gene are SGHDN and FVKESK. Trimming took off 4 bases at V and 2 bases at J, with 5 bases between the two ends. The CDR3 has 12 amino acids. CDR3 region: CASSPSNYGYTF. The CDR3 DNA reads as TGTGCCAGCAGCCCATCAAACTATGGCTACACCTTC.

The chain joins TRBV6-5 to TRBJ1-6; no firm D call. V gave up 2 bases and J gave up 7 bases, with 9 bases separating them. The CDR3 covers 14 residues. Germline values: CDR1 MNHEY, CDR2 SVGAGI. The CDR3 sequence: CASSYTVGNSPLHF. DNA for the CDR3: TGTGCCAGCAGTTACACAGTGGGGAATTCACCCCTCCACTTT.